A single sample is the source of the 8 T cell receptor beta chains below, sequenced in a study of regulatory T cells in long-lasting Graves disease. In building TCR beta libraries, iRepertoire HTBI primers were used together with Arm-PCR of CDR3 regions. Using its own MiXCR run on the multiplex PCR reads, TCRdb lists one record per CDR3 protein. The sample has fewer than 500,000 distinct CDR3 sequences; 15% to 20% are singletons. Time point indicated: newly diagnosed GD, antithyroid drugs for less than 3 months. RNA isolated from PBMCs was used to make the TCR library. These data also formed part of another study, on T cells in Graves' hyperthyroidism and ophthalmopathy.

Sequencing used peripheral blood mononuclear cells (PBMCs), obtained at new diagnosis, from a patient treated with antithyroid drugs. Every receptor here comes from a middle-aged man with Graves disease.

In this sample, this clonotype turned up many times. CDR3 nucleotide sequence: TGTGCCAGCACCCTACGGGGACAGGGTTTTTCCTCCTACAATGAGCAGTTCTTC. This sequence encodes CASTLRGQGFSSYNEQFF. This chain connects TRBV6-2 or TRBV6-3 to TRBJ2-1; TRBD1 agrees at 9 bases. This CDR3 has 18 residues. V lost 7 bases and J lost 0; bases outside the gene matches: 13. Germline-derived CDR1 and CDR2 are MNHEY and SVGEGT.

V gene TRBV28 combines with J gene TRBJ1-2; 7 bases map to TRBD1. Germline-derived CDR1 and CDR2 are MDHEN and SYDVKM. The CDR3 runs to 11 residues. Trimming removed 7 bases from V and 6 bases from J; junction bases left unmatched: 2. CDR3 in amino acids: CASIGQDGYTF. CDR3 sequence (DNA): TGTGCCAGCATTGGACAGGATGGCTACACCTTC.

This clonotype was seen many times. The chain uses TRBV11-2 and TRBJ2-7; D is perhaps TRBD2 (6 bases). This CDR3 region has 15 residues. Germline lookup yields CDR1 SGHAT and CDR2 FQNNGV. The V end was cut by 4 bases, the J end by 1 base, with 14 bases between. The CDR3 sequence: CASSSAFGGSYEQYF. CDR3 nucleotide sequence: TGTGCCAGCAGCTCCGCATTTGGGGGGTCCTACGAGCAGTACTTC.

About this clonotype itself: A read error may be the cause here, since a much bigger clone is one base away. J is TRBJ1-5 and V is TRBV5-1; 9 bases match TRBD1. CDR1 and CDR2 (germline): SGHRS, YFSETQ. The CDR3 totals 15 residues. V lost 3 bases to trimming and J lost 5 bases; unmatched junction nucleotides: 6. The CDR3 reads CASSSGTGYYQPQHF. As DNA, the CDR3 is TGCGCCAGCAGCTCCGGGACAGGGTATTATCAGCCCCAGCATTTT.

This clonotype was seen many times. The chain joins TRBV2 to TRBJ2-2; 8 bases map to TRBD1. J gave up 4 bases and V 4 bases, and 5 bases lay outside the gene matches. CDR3 length: 15 amino acids. Germline CDR1 and CDR2: SNHLY and FYNNEI. The CDR3 nucleotides are TGTGCCAGCAGTGCTATCACAGGGGGCACCGGGGAGCTGTTTTTT. This codes for CASSAITGGTGELFF.

The chain is built from TRBV28 and TRBJ1-2; 7 nucleotides align to TRBD1. J gave up 4 bases and V 4 bases, and 9 bases lay outside the gene matches. This CDR3 is 15 amino acids long. Germline-derived CDR1 and CDR2 are MDHEN and SYDVKM. The CDR3 is CASSSDRQGVYGYTF. CDR3 coding DNA: TGTGCCAGCAGTTCCGATAGGCAGGGGGTCTATGGCTACACCTTC.

Comment on this clonotype: A read error may be the cause here, since a much bigger clone is one base away. V is TRBV30 and J is TRBJ2-5; TRBD2 might be the D (6 bases). Germline V gene data show CDR1 as GTSNPN and CDR2 as SVGIG (reference sequence). The V end was cut by 4 bases, the J end by 4 bases, with 19 bases between. The CDR3 covers 15 residues. The CDR3 region is CAWTTPGATPETQYF. The CDR3 DNA is TGTGCCTGGACCACCCCGGGAGCTACCCCAGAGACCCAGTACTTC.

This clonotype was observed a handful of times. J is TRBJ2-5 and V is TRBV2; the D gene is possibly TRBD1 (6 bases). Trimming took 6 bases from V and 7 from J, leaving 15 bases between them. The CDR3 runs to 13 residues. CDR1 and CDR2 from the germline V gene are SNHLY and FYNNEI. The CDR3 sequence is CASRETGLGTQYF. DNA for the CDR3: TGTGCCAGCAGGGAAACAGGGCTGGGGACCCAGTACTTC.